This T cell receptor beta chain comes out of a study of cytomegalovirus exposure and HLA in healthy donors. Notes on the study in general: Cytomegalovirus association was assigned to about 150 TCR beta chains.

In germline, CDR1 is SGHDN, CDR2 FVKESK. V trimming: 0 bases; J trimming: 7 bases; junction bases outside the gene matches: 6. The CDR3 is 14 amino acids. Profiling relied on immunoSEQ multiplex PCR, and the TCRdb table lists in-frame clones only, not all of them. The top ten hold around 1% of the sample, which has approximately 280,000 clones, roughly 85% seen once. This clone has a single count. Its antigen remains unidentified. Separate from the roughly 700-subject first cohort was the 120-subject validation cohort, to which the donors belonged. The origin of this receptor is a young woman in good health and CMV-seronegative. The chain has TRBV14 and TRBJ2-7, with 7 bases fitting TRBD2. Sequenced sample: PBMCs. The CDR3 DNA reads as TGTGCCAGCAGCCAAGACTGGACCGGGAGGGAGCAGTACTTC. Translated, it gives CASSQDWTGREQYF.